One and the same sample provided the 22 T cell receptor beta chains below, sequenced in a study of shared clonotypes between healthy human individuals. Repertoires were generated with immunoSEQ multiplex PCR, while TCRdb's copy carries only in-frame clones and drops some. The table shows 2 million to 2.5 million clones, with more than 90% occurring only once. What was sequenced was naive CD4+ T cells sorted from blood. Subset here: CD45RA+ positively selected. These receptors came from a man younger than 30 in good health.

Note on this clone: Distinct nucleotide sequences in the sample also encode this CDR3. This rearrangement joins TRBV6-1 to TRBJ2-3, with D perhaps matching TRBD2 (5 bases). In germline, CDR1 is MNHNS, CDR2 SASEGT. CDR3 length equals 14 residues. The V end was cut by 3 bases, the J end by 2 bases, with 9 bases between. CDR3 loop: CASSERAATDTQYF. CDR3 nucleotide sequence: TGTGCCAGCAGTGAGAGGGCAGCCACAGATACGCAGTATTTT.

This chain connects TRBV11-2 to TRBJ2-2, with TRBD2 matching 8 bases. V shed 3 bases and J 2 bases; nucleotides not matched to a gene: 8. The CDR3 length is 17 residues. Germline CDR1 reads SGHAT; CDR2 reads FQNNGV. The CDR3 DNA follows: TGTGCCAGCAGCTTCAATCGACTAGCGCCAAACACCGGGGAGCTGTTTTTT. It specifies CASSFNRLAPNTGELFF.

The chain couples TRBV6-6 to TRBJ2-7; 11 nucleotides match TRBD2. Germline lookup yields CDR1 MNHNY and CDR2 SVGAGI (reference sequence). There are 16 residues in the CDR3. V lost 6 bases, J lost 3 bases, and 10 bases stayed unmatched. In nucleotides, the CDR3 is TGTGCCAGCAGCTCCCCCCTTCTAGCGGGAGGCTACGAGCAGTACTTC. Protein: CASSSPLLAGGYEQYF.

The chain employs TRBV15 and TRBJ2-2; TRBD2 is a possible D gene (6 bases). With 6 bases removed from V and 3 bases from J, the gap between germline ends came to 11 bases. CDR1 and CDR2 (germline): LNHNV, YYDKDF (reference sequence). CDR3 size: 14 residues. CDR3 residues: CATSRREDTGELFF. DNA for the CDR3: TGTGCCACCAGTCGGAGGGAAGACACCGGGGAGCTGTTTTTT.

The chain joins TRBV6-1 to TRBJ2-5, with D perhaps TRBD1 or TRBD2 (6 bases each). The CDR3 spans 16 residues. Germline V gene data show CDR1 as MNHNS and CDR2 as SASEGT. The V gene lost 2 bases and the J gene lost 1 base, with 14 bases spanning the gap. CDR3 in amino acids: CASSEPRGGPQETQYF. DNA of the CDR3: TGTGCCAGCAGTGAACCGAGAGGGGGGCCCCAAGAGACCCAGTACTTC.

V is TRBV7-9 and J is TRBJ2-6; 8 bases are shared with TRBD1. This CDR3 contains 16 residues. Germline loops: CDR1 SEHNR, CDR2 FQNEAQ (reference sequence). After removal of 3 bases from V and 2 bases from J, the junction contained 3 bases not matched to a gene. The CDR3 region has the DNA TGTGCCAGCAGCTTCCAGGGGGCTGCTGGGGCCAACGTCCTGACTTTC. It yields the protein CASSFQGAAGANVLTF.

V is TRBV7-8 and J is TRBJ1-6, with D tentatively TRBD1 (5 bases). Germline V CDR1 and CDR2: SGHVS, FQNEAQ. With 5 bases removed from V and 0 bases from J, the gap between germline ends came to 20 bases. There are 19 residues in the CDR3. CDR3 loop: CASSVIWAGRSSYNSPLHF. Written as DNA, the CDR3 is TGTGCCAGCAGCGTTATCTGGGCAGGGCGAAGCTCCTATAATTCACCCCTCCACTTT. The full variable domain, completed using reference TRBV7-8 and TRBJ1-6, is GAGVSQSPRYKVAKRGQDVALRCDPISGHVSLFWYQQALGQGPEFLTYFQNEAQLDKSGLPSDRFFAERPEGSVSTLKIQRTQQEDSAVYLCASSVIWAGRSSYNSPLHFGNGTRLTVT.

This clone was counted a single time. This chain connects TRBV7-2 to TRBJ2-6, with 7 nucleotides matching TRBD1. Germline CDR1 SGHTA, CDR2 FQGNSA. The CDR3 is made up of 16 amino acids. V lost 3 bases, J lost 0 bases, and 2 bases stayed unmatched. CDR3 protein: CASSFGQASGANVLTF. In DNA form, the CDR3 reads TGTGCCAGCAGCTTTGGACAGGCCTCTGGGGCCAACGTCCTGACTTTC.

The chain uses TRBV6-4 and TRBJ2-3; D may be TRBD2 (5 bases). Trimming stripped 6 bases from V and 4 bases from J, with 26 bases between. The CDR3 covers 18 residues. The germline V gene has CDR1 MRHNA and CDR2 SNTAGT. The CDR3 DNA follows: TGTGCCAGCAGATCAGACTACCCCTCGGCTTTGAGATCAGATACGCAGTATTTT. Translated, it gives CASRSDYPSALRSDTQYF.

As to this clone: At the DNA level, this CDR3 is encoded by other sequences in the same sample as well. The V gene is TRBV6-5, the J gene TRBJ2-7; 9 positions agree with TRBD1. The CDR3 consists of 15 residues. In germline, CDR1 is MNHEY, CDR2 SVGAGI. After removal of 0 bases from V and 2 bases from J, the junction contained 2 bases not matched to a gene. CDR3 bases: TGTGCCAGCAGTTACTCCGGACAGGGGACCTACGAGCAGTACTTC. As protein: CASSYSGQGTYEQYF.

This clone was recorded once. This chain connects TRBV2 to TRBJ1-6; 7 positions match TRBD1. The germline V gene has CDR1 SNHLY and CDR2 FYNNEI. With 9 bases clipped from V and 5 bases from J, the junction kept 13 bases outside the gene matches. The CDR3 consists of 16 residues. The CDR3 region is CARRKSGTANNSPLHF. The CDR3 DNA is TGTGCCAGACGGAAATCCGGGACAGCTAATAATTCACCCCTCCACTTT.

Points on this clone: This clone may be a read error of a much larger clone one base away. In the same sample, other DNA sequences code for this CDR3. The chain is built from TRBV9 and TRBJ2-7, with no clear D. The CDR3 runs 11 residues. Trimming took 4 bases from V and 1 from J, leaving 3 bases between them. Germline CDR1 reads SGDLS; CDR2 reads YYNGEE. The CDR3 DNA sequence: TGTGCCAGCAGCTCATCCTACGAGCAGTACTTC. It translates to CASSSSYEQYF.

The chain recombines TRBV29-1 with TRBJ1-1, with D tentatively TRBD1 (6 bases). V was trimmed by 6 bases and J by 1 base, leaving 12 bases between them. This CDR3 spans 13 amino acids. The V gene's germline CDR1 is SQVTM and CDR2 ANQGSEA. The DNA for the CDR3 is TGCAGCGTCAAGAAGGGGGGGAACACTGAAGCTTTCTTT. Its translation is CSVKKGGNTEAFF.

The chain combines TRBV4-3 with TRBJ1-2; no clear D gene. Per the germline V gene, CDR1 is LGHNA and CDR2 is YSLEER. CDR3 length: 18 amino acids. V gave up 0 bases and J gave up 3 bases, with 20 bases separating them. The CDR3: CASSQEGRNYPVDYGYTF. In DNA form, the CDR3 reads TGCGCCAGCAGCCAAGAGGGCAGGAATTACCCGGTGGACTATGGCTACACCTTC.

The genes are TRBV5-1 and TRBJ1-1; possible D gene TRBD1, 5 bases. V was trimmed by 0 bases and J by 1 base, leaving 10 bases between them. The CDR3 spans 15 residues. Germline-derived CDR1 and CDR2 are SGHRS and YFSETQ. CDR3: CASSLEIRANTEAFF. CDR3 coding DNA: TGCGCCAGCAGCTTGGAGATCAGGGCGAACACTGAAGCTTTCTTT.

The chain couples TRBV7-2 to TRBJ1-2; D gene uncertain. V was trimmed by 1 base and J by 1 base, leaving 7 bases between them. The CDR3 contains 14 residues. Germline loops: CDR1 SGHTA, CDR2 FQGNSA. As DNA, the CDR3 is TGTGCCAGCAGCTTAGAGGGATTTAACTATGGCTACACCTTC. Translating it yields CASSLEGFNYGYTF.

The chain uses TRBV11-3 and TRBJ2-2; 12 bases are a match to TRBD1. This CDR3 has 14 residues. CDR1 and CDR2 from the germline V gene are SGHNT and YENEEA. The J segment lost 5 bases and the V segment lost 6 bases, leaving 1 base of the junction unmatched. The CDR3 region is CASRGQGATGELFF. The DNA of the CDR3 is TGTGCCAGCAGGGGACAGGGGGCGACCGGGGAGCTGTTTTTT.

The chain combines TRBV4-3 with TRBJ2-4; no reliable D call. V lost 0 bases and J lost 7, with 10 bases in between. Germline V gene lookup returns CDR1 LGHNA and CDR2 YSLEER. The CDR3 totals 14 residues. CDR3 nucleotide sequence: TGCGCCAGCAGCCAAGAATTGGAGCGCAACATTCAGTACTTC. This gives the protein CASSQELERNIQYF.

In DNA form, the CDR3 reads TGTGCCAGCAGCGTAGCTACAGGCAGGGGGCCCAGAGGTGGAGCCAAAAACATTCAGTACTTC. This codes for CASSVATGRGPRGGAKNIQYF. The gene calls are TRBV9 and TRBJ2-4; 8 bases are shared with TRBD1. CDR1 is SGDLS, CDR2 YYNGEE, per germline. The junction had 17 bases not matched to a gene; V was cut back by 0 bases and J by 0 bases. The CDR3 covers 21 residues.

The chain employs TRBV29-1 and TRBJ1-5, with TRBD1 matching 7 bases. The germline V gene has CDR1 SQVTM and CDR2 ANQGSEA. CDR3 length equals 14 residues. V lost 6 bases to trimming and J lost 2 bases; unmatched junction nucleotides: 7. For the CDR3, the DNA is TGCAGCGTAGTCGACAGGGCTGGCAATCAGCCCCAGCATTTT. Translating gives CSVVDRAGNQPQHF. Full variable domain (rest looked up from reference TRBV29-1 and TRBJ1-5): SAVISQKPSRDICQRGTSLTIQCQVDSQVTMMFWYRQQPGQSLTLIATANQGSEATYESGFVIDKFPISRPNLTFSTLTVSNMSPEDSSIYLCSVVDRAGNQPQHFGDGTRLSIL.

The chain has TRBV5-1 and TRBJ2-5, with D perhaps TRBD1 or TRBD2 (5 bases each). The CDR3 sequence is 18 residues long. V was clipped by 0 bases and J by 5 bases, with 23 bases between them. The germline CDR1 and CDR2 sequences are SGHRS and YFSETQ. CDR3 DNA sequence: TGCGCCAGCAGCTTGGGCGCCTTTATCGGCACGGGGCGGGAGACCCAGTACTTC. Its protein product is CASSLGAFIGTGRETQYF.

The chain links TRBV6-1 to TRBJ2-5; possibly TRBD2 for D (5 bases). The CDR3 extends over 17 amino acids. Germline V gene data show CDR1 as MNHNS and CDR2 as SASEGT. V lost 3 bases and J lost 5, with 22 bases in between. CDR3 loop: CASSEFPRLRVGETQYF. CDR3 nucleotides: TGTGCCAGCAGTGAGTTCCCCCGGCTGAGGGTCGGGGAGACCCAGTACTTC.